These 20 T cell receptor beta chains were sequenced from one sample in a study of blood T cell repertoires in COVID-19. Generated by immunoSEQ multiplex PCR, the TCRdb table keeps only in-frame clones and is missing some. The table shows about 81,000 clones, with about 86% occurring only once. Input material: peripheral blood. All receptors come from a woman older than 75 with acute or convalescent COVID-19.

CDR3 region: CASSGGMNTEAFF. The CDR3 nucleotides read TGTGCCAGCTCAGGGGGCATGAACACTGAAGCTTTCTTT. The chain uses TRBV18 and TRBJ1-1, with TRBD1 as a possible D gene (6 bases). This CDR3 contains 13 residues. Germline V CDR1 and CDR2: KGHSH, LQKENI. Trimming took 5 bases from V and 0 from J, leaving 7 bases between them.

Here the CDR3 reads CASSGSTGPGTGELFF. The CDR3 DNA sequence: TGCGCCAGCAGCGGATCGACAGGACCAGGCACCGGGGAGCTGTTTTTT. The rearrangement links TRBV5-1 to TRBJ2-2; TRBD1 might be the D (6 bases). The ends were cut back, 4 bases at V and 4 bases at J, with 17 bases in the middle. Germline values: CDR1 SGHRS, CDR2 YFSETQ. This CDR3 region has 16 residues.

V usage is TRBV11-2 and J usage is TRBJ2-7, with TRBD1 identical over 7 bases. Looked up from germline, CDR1 is SGHAT and CDR2 is FQNNGV. The CDR3 covers 14 residues. V shed 1 base, J shed 0 bases, and the junction held 0 bases outside the gene matches. The CDR3 bases are TGTGCCAGCAGCTTAGGGGACAGCTCCTACGAGCAGTACTTC. Translating gives CASSLGDSSYEQYF.

This chain connects TRBV4-1 to TRBJ1-5, with D maybe TRBD1 (6 bases). Germline CDR1 is MGHRA and CDR2 is YSYEKL. The V end was cut by 0 bases, the J end by 1 base, with 13 bases between. This CDR3 is built from 17 residues. The CDR3 DNA follows: TGCGCCAGCAGCCAAGACGTAGGACAGACCAGCAATCAGCCCCAGCATTTT. Translated, it gives CASSQDVGQTSNQPQHF.

The chain combines TRBV5-8 with TRBJ1-1; D remains ambiguous. Germline CDR1 SGHTS, CDR2 YDEGEE. The CDR3 loop spans 13 amino acids. Trimming cost V 1 base and J 1 base, with 5 bases left between them. The CDR3 sequence is CASSLLENTEAFF. The CDR3 nucleotides are TGTGCCAGCAGCTTGTTAGAGAACACTGAAGCTTTCTTT.

This clone turned up a few times. The V and J genes are TRBV12-5 and TRBJ2-3, with TRBD1 matching 8 bases. J gave up 1 base and V 3 bases, and 3 bases lay outside the gene matches. This CDR3 is 15 amino acids long. Per the germline V gene, CDR1 is LGHNT and CDR2 is FRNRAP. The CDR3 nucleotides are TGTGCTAGTGGTTTTTTGGGACAGGGCACAGATACGCAGTATTTT. The encoded protein is CASGFLGQGTDTQYF.

V and J are TRBV11-3 and TRBJ1-1; D is ambiguous. CDR1 SGHNT and CDR2 YENEEA come from the germline V gene. This CDR3 is 13 amino acids long. Deletions cut 4 bases from V and 3 bases from J, with 9 bases between. The DNA of the CDR3 is TGTGCCAGCAGCTCCATGAGGGACACTGAAGCTTTCTTT. Its protein is CASSSMRDTEAFF. The whole variable domain, remainder taken from reference TRBV11-3 and TRBJ1-1, is EAGVVQSPRYKIIEKKQPVAFWCNPISGHNTLYWYLQNLGQGPELLIRYENEEAVDDSQLPKDRFSAERLKGVDSTLKIQPAELGDSAVYLCASSSMRDTEAFFGQGTRLTVV.

The chain combines TRBV5-8 with TRBJ1-5; 8 bases are a match to TRBD1. Germline loops: CDR1 SGHTS, CDR2 YDEGEE. Trimming took 3 bases from V and 1 from J; bases not matched to a gene: 9. There are 17 residues in the CDR3. The chain's CDR3 is CASSYQGQGGSNQPQHF. The CDR3 nucleotides read TGTGCCAGCAGCTACCAAGGACAGGGAGGGAGCAATCAGCCCCAGCATTTT.

This chain links TRBV18 with TRBJ2-7, with 7 positions matching TRBD1. The germline V gene has CDR1 KGHSH and CDR2 LQKENI. This CDR3 spans 14 amino acids. Losses at the gene ends were 4 bases for V and 6 bases for J; bases not matched to a gene: 9. The DNA for the CDR3 is TGTGCCAGCTCACGAGACGACAGGGTGAGCGAGCAGTACTTC. Amino acids: CASSRDDRVSEQYF.

The J gene is TRBJ1-4, the V gene TRBV2; D call uncertain. V lost 6 bases and J lost 0, with 14 bases in between. This CDR3 has 16 amino acids. Looked up from germline, CDR1 is SNHLY and CDR2 is FYNNEI. CDR3: CASRRQATATNEKLFF. CDR3 bases: TGTGCCAGCAGACGGCAGGCCACTGCAACTAATGAAAAACTGTTTTTT.

This clone occurred a few times. The sample contains more than one DNA sequence encoding this CDR3. The gene calls are TRBV6-2 or TRBV6-3 and TRBJ1-2, with 7 positions matching TRBD1. The CDR3 consists of 13 residues. The germline V gene has CDR1 MNHEY and CDR2 SVGEGT. V shed 5 bases and J 5 bases; nucleotides not matched to a gene: 5. Written as DNA, the CDR3 is TGTGCCAGCAGTCCGCAGGGGGGATATGGCTACACCTTC. It translates to CASSPQGGYGYTF.

This clone was observed a single time. The V gene is TRBV5-1, the J gene TRBJ2-7; maybe TRBD2 (5 bases). CDR1 SGHRS and CDR2 YFSETQ come from the germline V gene. V dropped 3 bases and J dropped 3 bases, with 13 bases sitting between them. The CDR3 is made up of 14 amino acids. The CDR3 sequence: CASSSLGLNYEQYF. CDR3 nucleotide sequence: TGCGCCAGCAGCTCCCTCGGACTGAACTACGAGCAGTACTTC.

V usage is TRBV6-2 or TRBV6-3 and J usage is TRBJ1-5; D unresolved. Trimming shortened V by 3 bases and J by 5 bases, and 11 bases separated the two germline ends. The CDR3 extends over 14 amino acids. The germline V gene has CDR1 MNHEY and CDR2 SVGEGT. The CDR3 DNA follows: TGTGCCAGCAGTTATTCTAGAAGTGATCAGCCCCAGCATTTT. Translation gives CASSYSRSDQPQHF.

The chain has TRBV7-2 and TRBJ2-7; 15 bases are a match to TRBD2. V lost 4 bases, J lost 2 bases, and 3 bases stayed unmatched. This CDR3 has 16 residues. CDR1 SGHTA and CDR2 FQGNSA come from the germline V gene. Here the CDR3 DNA reads TGTGCCAGCAGCTCAGGACTAGCGGGGGGGGCCTACGAGCAGTACTTC. Encoded protein: CASSSGLAGGAYEQYF.

The V gene is TRBV3-1 (or the pseudogene TRBV3-2), the J gene TRBJ1-2; D gene uncertain. Trimming stripped 0 bases from V and 0 bases from J, with 8 bases between. Germline-derived CDR1 and CDR2 are LGHDT and YNNKEL (reference sequence). The CDR3 spans 15 residues. CDR3 coding DNA: TGTGCCAGCAGCCAAGAGAGTATCTCTAACTATGGCTACACCTTC. Translating gives CASSQESISNYGYTF.

The chain couples TRBV6-5 to TRBJ1-3; possibly TRBD1 for D (6 bases). The length of the CDR3 is 14 residues. Trimming cost V 6 bases and J 0 bases, with 9 bases left between them. CDR1 and CDR2 from the germline V gene are MNHEY and SVGAGI. The CDR3 DNA is TGTGCCAGCAGGGAGACAGGCTCTGGAAACACCATATATTTT. Encoded protein: CASRETGSGNTIYF.

The rearrangement uses TRBV5-1 and TRBJ1-4, with 8 bases fitting TRBD1. Germline values: CDR1 SGHRS, CDR2 YFSETQ. CDR3 size: 16 residues. Unmatched junction bases numbered 7, after V lost 3 bases and J lost 3 bases. This CDR3 is CASSSRGLEANEKLFF. In DNA, the CDR3 is TGCGCCAGCAGCTCCAGGGGGCTGGAAGCTAATGAAAAACTGTTTTTT.

This rearrangement joins TRBV5-5 to TRBJ2-7; a weak D match, TRBD2 (6 bases). Germline-derived CDR1 and CDR2 are SGHKS and YYEKEE (reference sequence). Trimming left V 0 bases short and J 5 bases short, with 6 bases between. The CDR3 is made up of 12 amino acids. CDR3 sequence: CASSLGTNEQYF. CDR3 DNA sequence: TGTGCCAGCAGCTTGGGGACTAACGAGCAGTACTTC. The full variable domain, with the rest looked up from reference TRBV5-5 and TRBJ2-7, is DAGVTQSPTHLIKTRGQQVTLRCSPISGHKSVSWYQQVLGQGPQFIFQYYEKEERGRGNFPDRFSARQFPNYSSELNVNALLLGDSALYLCASSLGTNEQYFGPGTRLTVT.

This clone showed up just once. V usage is TRBV7-3 and J usage is TRBJ2-1, with TRBD2 identical over 8 bases. The CDR3 runs to 15 residues. The ends lost 2 bases at V and 7 bases at J; junction bases unmatched: 7. CDR1 and CDR2 from the germline V gene are SGHTA and FQGTGA. CDR3 residues: CASSLLLASGNEQFF. As DNA, the CDR3 is TGTGCCAGCAGCTTACTCCTAGCTAGCGGGAATGAGCAGTTCTTC.

The V call is TRBV27, the J call TRBJ1-5; 7 bases are a match to TRBD1. The J segment lost 1 base and the V segment lost 5 bases, leaving 11 bases of the junction unmatched. The CDR3 has 17 amino acids. Looked up from germline, CDR1 is MNHEY and CDR2 is SMNVEV (reference sequence). Here the CDR3 DNA reads TGTGCCAGCAGTAAACAGGGGAATAGTGTCAGCAATCAGCCCCAGCATTTT. Translation gives CASSKQGNSVSNQPQHF.